These 4 T cell receptor beta chains originate from one sample sequenced in a study of cytomegalovirus exposure and HLA in healthy donors (dated by TCRdb to between 2016 and 2019). The library came from the immunoSEQ multiplex PCR assay. A mixture of 60 forward primers for TCR Vbeta segments and 13 reverse primers for TCR Jbeta segments was used in the multiplex PCR. As stored in TCRdb, this immuneACCESS dataset retains in-frame rearrangements with V and J assigned. A fraction of the clones does not appear; measured against another copy, unresolved V genes explain less than half of the discrepancy, and the remainder lacks a known reason. Here the sample has 130,000 or so clones; about 79% occur a single time. Under 3% of the sample lies in the top ten. Sequencing used PBMCs. Source of these receptors: a woman younger than 30 in good health and CMV-seropositive.

The V gene is TRBV5-6, the J gene TRBJ2-1; tentative D call: TRBD2 (5 bases). The CDR3 has 14 amino acids. Trimming took 5 bases from V and 0 from J, leaving 9 bases between them. Germline assignment: CDR1 SGHDT and CDR2 YYEEEE. CDR3 in DNA: TGTGCCAGCAGGGACTGTTGCTCCTACAATGAGCAGTTCTTC. It codes for CASRDCCSYNEQFF.

Comments on this clone: Other nucleotide sequences in the sample specify the same CDR3. DNA for the CDR3: TGTGCCAGCAGCGTAGTGGAGCGCAATTCACCCCTCCACTTT. Translating it yields CASSVVERNSPLHF. The chain couples TRBV9 to TRBJ1-6; D is ambiguous. V lost 0 bases to trimming and J lost 7 bases, with 8 bases between them. This CDR3 comprises 14 residues. Germline CDR1 reads SGDLS; CDR2 reads YYNGEE.

The rearrangement joins TRBV9 to TRBJ2-3; TRBD2 matches 11 bases. Germline V gene sequence: CDR1 SGDLS, CDR2 YYNGEE. The CDR3 is made up of 16 amino acids. Trimming took 1 base from V and 5 from J; bases not matched to a gene: 6. As DNA, the CDR3 is TGTGCCAGCAGCGTACTTAGCGGGGGGGCGAAAGATACGCAGTATTTT. It is translated as CASSVLSGGAKDTQYF.

As concerns this clone: One end of the junction varies from germline; a read error may be responsible. The rearrangement joins TRBV29-1 to TRBJ2-2, with 8 bases that match TRBD1. The CDR3 covers 16 residues. From germline, CDR1 is SQVTM and CDR2 ANQGSEA. CDR3 sequence (DNA): TGCAGCTTTGAGAACAGGGGGTCGTTTCTAGGGGGGGAGCTGTTTTTT. It encodes CSFENRGSFLGGELFF.